Sequencing of this T cell receptor beta chain was carried out in a study of blood T cell repertoires in COVID-19 (TCRdb year 2020). At the level of the whole study: Samples covering the acute and convalescent phases of COVID-19 were provided by collaborators in the United States, Italy and Spain. The prospective study material was composed of cDNA or gDNA derived from T cells, B-cell-depleted T cells, or PBMCs. Where available, HLA class I and class II types were taken from metadata supplied by the sample provider and were not determined by assay-based typing. Samples were obtained from the ongoing ImmuneRACE study (first 160 participants) and from about 1,300 subjects provided by 6 global collaborators. The dataset comprised deeply sampled blood TCRbeta repertoires from subjects exposed to, actively infected with, or recovered from COVID-19. Sample metadata almost always included a de-identified subject ID, COVID-19 status, age in years and sex. A freely available public database, intended as a resource for researchers studying the immune response to SARS-CoV-2, is where the repertoires were released.

Participants in the prospective study were enrolled through a virtual design, were aged about 18 to 100 years, and lived in 24 United States geographic areas. In the prospective study, participants were assigned to cohorts based on the clinical history participants reported in a screening survey and a study questionnaire. Mobile phlebotomists in the prospective study collected whole blood, serum and a nasopharyngeal or oropharyngeal swab from every participant. Prospective study participants could optionally give additional blood draws and questionnaires over an approximately two-month period. Before DNA extraction, prospective study blood samples were shipped either frozen or at room temperature. The immunoSEQ Assay, a bias-controlled multiplex PCR, was used to amplify TCRbeta CDR3 regions from genomic DNA. As for how the authors treated the data: The number of nucleated cells in each sample was estimated from the amplification of reference gene primers within the assay. Sequence reads were collapsed and filtered to measure the absolute abundance of every unique TCRbeta CDR3 rearrangement. For each sample, productive Simpson clonality was calculated as the square root of Simpson's diversity index over productive rearrangements. TCRdb retrieved this table from immuneACCESS and kept in-frame rearrangements only. Not all clones are present; in checked studies, unresolved V genes account for under half, and no reason is known for the remainder. V and J calls and clone size come straight from that table; D and trimming were deduced from the DNA. For this sample there are roughly 200,000 clones; approximately 89% appear just once. Clones ranked in the top ten supply roughly 4% of the sample.

General findings and caveats noted by the study authors: How much clinical and demographic metadata was included differed by source and by participant, and the metadata was provided uncurated.

This clone was seen once. Its antigen remains unidentified. Base qualities are not recorded, but no much larger clone differs from it by a single base. This clonotype originated in a woman aged 30 to 39 with acute COVID-19. The source material was PBMCs or T cells enriched from blood (not recorded which).

The DNA is TGTGCCAGCATCCTCCGGGACACGAGGTCCAATGAGCAGTTCTTC. Translated, this is CASILRDTRSNEQFF. The rearrangement combines TRBV25-1 with TRBJ2-1, with TRBD1 perhaps the D gene, on 6 matching bases. V drops 7 bases and J drops 6 bases, leaving 19 bases in between. Including cysteine and phenylalanine, the CDR3 has 15 amino acids. Only the CDR3 DNA stays, 45 bases, in frame from base 1. The germline V gene gives CDR1 as MGHDK and CDR2 as SYGVNS. The CDR3, completed at both ends by the reference TRBV25-1 and TRBJ2-1 genes, gives the full variable domain EADIYQTPRYLVIGTGKKITLECSQTMGHDKMYWYQQDPGMELHLIHYSYGVNSTEKGDLSSESTVSRIRTEHFPLTLESARPSHTSQYLCASILRDTRSNEQFFGPGTRLTVL.